Following are 17 T cell receptor beta chains from one sample sequenced in a study of blood T cell repertoires in COVID-19. Profiled with immunoSEQ multiplex PCR; TCRdb holds only in-frame clones, not every one. This table has 210,000 or so clones, about 80% appearing once. Material for sequencing was PBMCs or T cells enriched from blood (not recorded which). The receptors here all came from a woman between 45 and 65 years old who had been exposed to COVID-19.

The CDR3 DNA reads as TGCAGCGTTCGGGAGGGGGGAGAGACCCAGTACTTC. Encoded protein: CSVREGGETQYF. The chain recombines TRBV29-1 with TRBJ2-5, with 8 bases lining up with TRBD2. CDR1 is SQVTM, CDR2 ANQGSEA, per germline. The CDR3 has 12 residues. V shed 5 bases and J 4 bases; nucleotides not matched to a gene: 3.

This sequence joins TRBV15 and TRBJ1-1; the D gene is possibly TRBD1 (5 bases). V shed 11 bases and J shed 3 bases, with 16 bases lying between them. The CDR3 is made up of 13 amino acids. Germline CDR1 and CDR2: LNHNV and YYDKDF (reference sequence). CDR3 region: CASSRGDDTEAFF. The CDR3 nucleotides read TGTGCCTCCTCAAGGGGTGATGACACTGAAGCTTTCTTT. Full variable domain (missing parts from reference TRBV15 and TRBJ1-1): DAMVIQNPRYQVTQFGKPVTLSCSQTLNHNVMYWYQQKSSQAPKLLFHYYDKDFNNEADTPDNFQSRRPNTSFCFLDIRSPGLGDTAMYLCASSRGDDTEAFFGQGTRLTVV.

This clone was detected only once. The V call is TRBV6-5, the J call TRBJ2-2; D ambiguous. Looked up from germline, CDR1 is MNHEY and CDR2 is SVGAGI. The CDR3 runs 15 residues. Trimming took 7 bases from V and 5 from J, leaving 17 bases between them. The CDR3 DNA reads TGTGCCAGCAAAGGTGGCCACCGAGGAACCGGGGAGCTGTTTTTT. Protein sequence: CASKGGHRGTGELFF.

This chain connects TRBV7-2 to TRBJ2-2; TRBD2 might be the D (5 bases). The V and J ends lost 1 base and 3 bases respectively, with 9 bases between them. Germline V gives CDR1 SGHTA, CDR2 FQGNSA. This CDR3 is 15 amino acids long. This CDR3 reads CASSLVMGDTGELFF. In DNA form, the CDR3 reads TGTGCCAGCAGCTTAGTTATGGGAGACACCGGGGAGCTGTTTTTT.

The V and J genes are TRBV18 and TRBJ1-1; the match to TRBD1 covers 8 bases. This CDR3 contains 15 residues. Trimming took 3 bases from V and 7 from J; bases not matched to a gene: 10. Germline-derived CDR1 and CDR2 are KGHSH and LQKENI. The CDR3 nucleotides read TGTGCCAGCTCACCTGGGACAGGTCGGCGGGGTGAAGCTTTCTTT. This gives the protein CASSPGTGRRGEAFF.

This chain uses TRBV7-2 with TRBJ1-1, with 7 bases that match TRBD1. Trimming took 1 base from V and 3 from J; bases not matched to a gene: 2. The CDR3 loop spans 14 amino acids. Germline V gene data show CDR1 as SGHTA and CDR2 as FQGNSA. The CDR3 reads CASSLGGGDTEAFF. The CDR3 DNA reads TGTGCCAGCAGCTTAGGAGGGGGCGACACTGAAGCTTTCTTT.

Only one count was recorded for this clone. This chain connects TRBV25-1 to TRBJ1-2; a weak D match, TRBD1 (5 bases). In germline, CDR1 is MGHDK, CDR2 SYGVNS. V gave up 3 bases and J gave up 7 bases, with 9 bases separating them. The length of the CDR3 is 12 residues. This CDR3 is CASSEGQAGYTF. CDR3 DNA sequence: TGTGCCAGCAGTGAGGGGCAGGCTGGCTACACCTTC.

The gene calls are TRBV18 and TRBJ1-3; 12 positions agree with TRBD1. The ends lost 4 bases at V and 8 bases at J; junction bases unmatched: 12. In germline, CDR1 is KGHSH, CDR2 LQKENI. The CDR3 has 17 amino acids. CDR3 sequence (DNA): TGTGCCAGCTCACTACTAATGCCGGGACAGGGGGCGGACACCATATATTTT. Amino acids: CASSLLMPGQGADTIYF.

The count of this clone is one. V is TRBV6-5 and J is TRBJ1-1; D remains unclear. The CDR3 extends over 15 amino acids. Germline-derived CDR1 and CDR2 are MNHEY and SVGAGI. Trimming removed 4 bases from V and 2 bases from J, with 14 bases in between. Here the CDR3 DNA reads TGTGCCAGCAGTTTGGGGAGTGGGGTAAACACTGAAGCTTTCTTT. Translating gives CASSLGSGVNTEAFF.

The rearrangement uses TRBV7-9 and TRBJ1-3; a possible D gene is TRBD1 (5 bases). The CDR3 has 16 amino acids. The germline V gene has CDR1 SEHNR and CDR2 FQNEAQ (reference sequence). The V and J ends lost 1 base and 0 bases respectively, with 10 bases between them. The CDR3 sequence is CASSLETVISGNTIYF. The CDR3 nucleotides are TGTGCCAGCAGCTTAGAGACAGTAATCTCTGGAAACACCATATATTTT.

Comments on this clone: The same CDR3 can be traced to other DNA sequences in this sample. This chain links TRBV7-2 with TRBJ1-2, with 8 bases aligning to TRBD1. V gave up 4 bases and J gave up 2 bases; unmatched junction bases: 6. Germline V gene data show CDR1 as SGHTA and CDR2 as FQGNSA. The CDR3 spans 15 residues. CDR3 nucleotide sequence: TGTGCCAGCAGCTCGGACAGGGACTTAAACTATGGCTACACCTTC. Its translation: CASSSDRDLNYGYTF.

The CDR3: CASSQILLDEQFF. The DNA of the CDR3 is TGTGCCAGCAGCCAAATCCTACTAGATGAGCAGTTCTTC. V and J are TRBV3-1 (or the pseudogene TRBV3-2) and TRBJ2-1, with D possibly matching TRBD2 (5 bases). CDR1 is LGHDT, CDR2 YNNKEL, per germline (reference sequence). This CDR3 comprises 13 residues. Trimming stripped 2 bases from V and 8 bases from J, with 10 bases between.

This clone was counted a few times. This chain's CDR3 is CASSLTRGRDHEQYF. The DNA of the CDR3 is TGTGCCAGCAGTTTAACCAGGGGTCGTGACCACGAGCAGTACTTC. V and J are TRBV27 and TRBJ2-7; possible D gene TRBD1, 6 bases. The CDR3 runs to 15 residues. The germline V gene encodes CDR1 MNHEY and CDR2 SMNVEV (reference sequence). V lost 2 bases and J 5 bases, leaving 16 bases between the germline ends.

The chain employs TRBV28 and TRBJ1-1; weak D call: TRBD1 (6 bases). The CDR3 has 14 amino acids. The germline V gene encodes CDR1 MDHEN and CDR2 SYDVKM. The V end was cut by 7 bases, the J end by 1 base, with 13 bases between. The CDR3, as DNA: TGTGCCAGCACCTTACAGGGCCGGAACACTGAAGCTTTCTTT. Translated: CASTLQGRNTEAFF.

The V call is TRBV28, the J call TRBJ2-5, with 8 bases that match TRBD1. This CDR3 contains 16 residues. Germline V gene sequence: CDR1 MDHEN, CDR2 SYDVKM. V dropped 4 bases and J dropped 3; count of bases not matched to a gene: 10. The CDR3 DNA reads as TGTGCCAGCAGTTCCCAATCAGGGGGCGGGAAAGAGACCCAGTACTTC. Its protein is CASSSQSGGGKETQYF.

The rearrangement uses TRBV7-2 and TRBJ2-1, with D unclear. The CDR3 sequence is 13 residues long. From germline, CDR1 is SGHTA and CDR2 FQGNSA. Deletions cut 5 bases from V and 5 bases from J, with 10 bases between. CDR3 DNA: TGTGCCAGCAGCCCCACGAGGAACAATGAGCAGTTCTTC. This encodes CASSPTRNNEQFF.

V usage is TRBV30 and J usage is TRBJ1-2; TRBD1 is a possible D gene (6 bases). V was pared by 4 bases and J by 0 bases, with 9 bases between. CDR1 GTSNPN and CDR2 SVGIG come from the germline V gene (reference sequence). The CDR3 has 13 residues. CDR3 loop: CAWTDRSNYGYTF. The DNA for the CDR3 is TGTGCCTGGACCGACAGGTCTAACTATGGCTACACCTTC.